This record covers a single T cell receptor beta chain. TCRdb itself ran the 5' RACE reads through MiXCR, one entry per CDR3 protein. The table has roughly 1.6 million distinct CDR3 sequences, around 29% seen once. Germline V lookup: CDR1 ENHRY, CDR2 SYGVKD. The CDR3 length is 16 residues. Between the trimmed V and J ends, which lost 3 bases and 0 bases, there was a span of 9 bases. This sample was included in a study of identical twins. The clonotype comes from a newborn girl in good health. The specimen sequenced was cord blood. This chain connects TRBV10-3 to TRBJ2-6, with TRBD2 as a possible D gene (6 bases). The CDR3, as DNA: TGTGCCATCAGTGAAGGGAGGAGCTCTGGGGCCAACGTCCTGACTTTC. This gives the protein CAISEGRSSGANVLTF.